Shown below are 20 T cell receptor beta chains from a single sample sequenced in a study of neurological immune-mediated disorders. TCRdb independently ran MiXCR on the 5' RACE reads; one entry per CDR3 protein. Among fewer than 35,000 distinct CDR3 sequences listed, roughly 4.4% were seen once. Sample: PBMCs. All receptors come from a man in his late teens or twenties in good health.

At least ten counts were recorded for this clonotype. The rearrangement uses TRBV10-3 and TRBJ2-3; the D gene is possibly TRBD2 (6 bases). Germline V gene sequence: CDR1 ENHRY, CDR2 SYGVKD. V lost 3 bases to trimming and J lost 6 bases, with 16 bases between them. The CDR3 spans 15 residues. CDR3 sequence reads: CAISDSGEPGDTQYF. In DNA form, the CDR3 reads TGTGCCATCAGTGACTCGGGGGAGCCCGGCGATACGCAGTATTTT.

This clonotype was seen at least ten times. The chain uses TRBV9 and TRBJ2-7; the D gene is possibly TRBD2 (6 bases). The germline CDR1 and CDR2 sequences are SGDLS and YYNGEE. Trimming took 0 bases from V and 1 from J, leaving 11 bases between them. The CDR3 is 15 residues long. CDR3 protein: CASSVAPGTSYEQYF. As DNA, the CDR3 is TGTGCCAGCAGCGTAGCCCCAGGGACTTCCTACGAGCAGTACTTC. The entire variable domain, with the rest obtained from reference TRBV9 and TRBJ2-7, is as follows: DSGVTQTPKHLITATGQRVTLRCSPRSGDLSVYWYQQSLDQGLQFLIQYYNGEERAKGNILERFSAQQFPDLHSELNLSSLELGDSALYFCASSVAPGTSYEQYFGPGTRLTVT.

This clonotype appeared many times. This sequence joins TRBV7-2 and TRBJ1-4; no clear D gene. The V end was cut by 5 bases, the J end by 7 bases, with 14 bases between. Germline V gene lookup returns CDR1 SGHTA and CDR2 FQGNSA. This CDR3 contains 14 residues. The CDR3 region is CASSLRKGGEKLFF. The CDR3 DNA reads as TGTGCCAGCAGCCTCCGGAAGGGCGGTGAAAAACTGTTTTTT. The complete variable domain, with remaining parts taken from reference TRBV7-2 and TRBJ1-4, reads GAGVSQSPSNKVTEKGKDVELRCDPISGHTALYWYRQSLGQGLEFLIYFQGNSAPDKSGLPSDRFSAERTGGSVSTLTIQRTQQEDSAVYLCASSLRKGGEKLFFGSGTQLSVL.

This clonotype has at least ten counts. For the CDR3, the DNA is TGTGCCACTAGCGGATTAGACAGGGCCTACTATAATTCACCCCTCCACTTT. Its protein product is CATSGLDRAYYNSPLHF. This chain links TRBV24-1 with TRBJ1-6; 7 bases align to TRBD1. Germline values: CDR1 KGHDR, CDR2 SFDVKD. J gave up 3 bases and V 10 bases, and 14 bases lay outside the gene matches. This CDR3 region has 17 residues.

In this sample, this clonotype turned up many times. The V call is TRBV10-2, the J call TRBJ2-3; 8 bases are shared with TRBD2. Trimming at V came to 6 bases and at J to 3 bases, leaving 2 bases not matched to a gene. This CDR3 contains 13 residues. CDR1 and CDR2 (germline): WSHSY, SAAADI. The CDR3 loop is CASRLAVTDTQYF. CDR3 in DNA: TGCGCCAGCAGACTAGCGGTAACAGATACGCAGTATTTT.

This chain connects TRBV9 to TRBJ2-7; no firm D call. V lost 0 bases and J 4 bases, leaving 8 bases between the germline ends. Germline CDR1 reads SGDLS; CDR2 reads YYNGEE. The CDR3 length is 13 residues. CDR3 region: CASSVDVGYEQYF. The CDR3 region has the DNA TGTGCCAGCAGCGTAGACGTAGGTTACGAGCAGTACTTC.

This clonotype has ten or more counts. The gene calls are TRBV14 and TRBJ2-5, with D unclear. Germline CDR1 and CDR2: SGHDN and FVKESK. The CDR3 spans 16 residues. Between the trimmed V and J ends, which lost 3 bases and 8 bases, there was a span of 22 bases. This chain's CDR3 is CASSHRLSVGPGTQYF. The DNA of the CDR3 is TGTGCCAGCAGCCATCGTCTCTCCGTTGGCCCAGGAACCCAGTACTTC.

In this sample, this clonotype turned up many times. The chain couples TRBV11-1 to TRBJ2-7; TRBD2 matches 8 bases. Germline assignment: CDR1 SGHAT and CDR2 FQDESV (reference sequence). This CDR3 is 14 amino acids long. V gave up 4 bases and J gave up 1 base; unmatched junction bases: 3. CDR3 protein: CASSSRGGSYEQYF. In DNA, the CDR3 is TGTGCCAGCAGCTCCCGGGGGGGGTCCTACGAGCAGTACTTC.

At least ten counts were recorded for this clonotype. J is TRBJ1-1 and V is TRBV3-1; the D gene is possibly TRBD1 (5 bases). V was trimmed by 3 bases and J by 8 bases, leaving 10 bases between them. In germline, CDR1 is LGHDT, CDR2 YNNKEL (reference sequence). This CDR3 contains 12 residues. CDR3 DNA sequence: TGTGCCAGCAGCCACCGTGGGGGGGAAGCTTTCTTT. This gives the protein CASSHRGGEAFF.

This clonotype came up many times. V gene TRBV9 combines with J gene TRBJ2-3; D is uncertain. Trimming took off 3 bases at V and 1 base at J, with 9 bases between the two ends. In germline, CDR1 is SGDLS, CDR2 YYNGEE. This CDR3 has 14 residues. CDR3 bases: TGTGCCAGCAGCGGAAGCGTCGGCACAGATACGCAGTATTTT. Residues: CASSGSVGTDTQYF.

This clonotype has ten or more counts. The gene calls are TRBV20-1 and TRBJ2-5; D gene uncertain. CDR1 and CDR2 from the germline V gene are DFQATT and SNEGSKA (reference sequence). This CDR3 has 13 amino acids. The V and J ends lost 3 bases and 4 bases respectively, with 12 bases between them. In nucleotides, the CDR3 is TGCAGTGCTAGCGAAGGGAACGGAGAGACCCAGTACTTC. This codes for CSASEGNGETQYF.

This clonotype has at least ten counts. The rearrangement links TRBV20-1 to TRBJ1-4; the D is unclear. Looked up from germline, CDR1 is DFQATT and CDR2 is SNEGSKA (reference sequence). V dropped 4 bases and J dropped 8 bases, with 17 bases sitting between them. The CDR3 runs to 14 residues. The DNA of the CDR3 is TGCAGTGCTACCGATCAGGCGACGGAGGAAAAACTGTTTTTT. Its protein is CSATDQATEEKLFF.

This clonotype was detected only a few times. The chain recombines TRBV15 with TRBJ1-1; weak D call: TRBD1 (6 bases). V shed 0 bases and J shed 8 bases, with 13 bases lying between them. CDR3 size: 14 residues. CDR1 and CDR2 from the germline V gene are LNHNV and YYDKDF (reference sequence). CDR3 sequence (DNA): TGTGCCACCAGCAGAGATCCAGGGGCCATAGAAGCTTTCTTT. This gives the protein CATSRDPGAIEAFF.

This clonotype was seen ten or more times. The V gene is TRBV12-3 or TRBV12-4, the J gene TRBJ2-5; 9 bases are a match to TRBD1. Losses at the gene ends were 2 bases for V and 6 bases for J; bases not matched to a gene: 4. This CDR3 contains 14 residues. CDR3 region: CASSLTGGGQTQYF. The DNA of the CDR3 is TGTGCCAGCAGTTTAACAGGGGGCGGGCAGACCCAGTACTTC.

At least ten counts were recorded for this clonotype. The chain has TRBV20-1 and TRBJ2-7; maybe TRBD1 (5 bases). The length of the CDR3 is 16 residues. Germline CDR1 and CDR2: DFQATT and SNEGSKA (reference sequence). Trimming pared 6 bases from V and 2 bases from J, leaving 23 bases between. CDR3 in DNA: TGCAGTGCCCGCCAGTGGCAAGGGGCGATTCCCTACGAGCAGTACTTC. Residues: CSARQWQGAIPYEQYF.

This clonotype was counted many times. The chain employs TRBV25-1 and TRBJ1-1; D might be TRBD1 (5 bases). Trimming shortened V by 4 bases and J by 0 bases, and 15 bases separated the two germline ends. Germline CDR1 MGHDK, CDR2 SYGVNS. The CDR3 runs to 16 residues. This CDR3 reads CASSGRDGPLNTEAFF. The CDR3 DNA follows: TGTGCCAGCAGTGGTCGGGACGGACCCCTGAACACTGAAGCTTTCTTT.

This clonotype has ten or more counts. The rearrangement uses TRBV20-1 and TRBJ1-4; D possibly corresponds to TRBD1 (6 bases). Trimming shortened V by 1 base and J by 8 bases, and 11 bases separated the two germline ends. CDR3 length equals 13 residues. Germline V CDR1 and CDR2: DFQATT, SNEGSKA (reference sequence). The CDR3 sequence is CSARAGAEEKLFF. CDR3 nucleotide sequence: TGCAGTGCTAGAGCGGGGGCGGAGGAAAAACTGTTTTTT.

The DNA of the CDR3 is TGCGCCAGCAGCTTTTTAGGGGCCAACACTGAAGCTTTCTTT. It yields the protein CASSFLGANTEAFF. The genes are TRBV5-1 and TRBJ1-1, with D perhaps TRBD1 (5 bases). Trimming took off 2 bases at V and 2 bases at J, with 10 bases between the two ends. CDR3 length: 14 amino acids. Germline assignment: CDR1 SGHRS and CDR2 YFSETQ.

This clonotype ranks as medium-sized. The rearrangement uses TRBV5-1 and TRBJ2-1; D ambiguous. CDR1 and CDR2 (germline): SGHRS, YFSETQ. Trimming left V 5 bases short and J 3 bases short, with 15 bases between. The length of the CDR3 is 15 residues. DNA of the CDR3: TGCGCCAGCAGGCCCGGCAGTACCAACTACAATGAGCAGTTCTTC. Amino acid sequence: CASRPGSTNYNEQFF. Variable domain in full (rest from reference TRBV5-1 and TRBJ2-1): KAGVTQTPRYLIKTRGQQVTLSCSPISGHRSVSWYQQTPGQGLQFLFEYFSETQRNKGNFPGRFSGRQFSNSRSEMNVSTLELGDSALYLCASRPGSTNYNEQFFGPGTRLTVL.

This clonotype was seen at least ten times. The V gene is TRBV5-1, the J gene TRBJ2-1; 10 nucleotides line up with TRBD2. Trimming cost V 1 base and J 6 bases; bases outside gene matches: 4. The CDR3 loop spans 15 amino acids. Germline V lookup: CDR1 SGHRS, CDR2 YFSETQ. The CDR3 DNA reads TGCGCCAGCAGCTTGCTAGCGGGGGAAACCAATGAGCAGTTCTTC. It codes for CASSLLAGETNEQFF.